These 5 T cell receptor beta chains were all obtained from the same sample, sequenced in a study of T-cell memory formation after mild COVID-19 (dated by TCRdb to the early 2020s). The receptor library was made with 5' RACE. Sequenced on an Illumina NovaSeq 6000. TCRdb reanalyzed the raw reads on its own, using fastp at Q25 for trimming and MiXCR for clone calling, and kept in-frame beta chains. Entries are consolidated by CDR3 protein sequence, retaining the most common genes and DNA. The sample table lists around 310,000 distinct CDR3 sequences, roughly 13% of them with a count of one. The ten top clones hold around 20% of the sample. The sequencing sample was made of PBMCs or a T cell subset sorted from them (not recorded which). These receptors were taken from a man aged 18 to 35 who had mild COVID-19 (a few samples of this study predate the infection). The sample titles of this study are shuffled in the database, so cell type and time point are left out; the donor was told from shared clones.

This clonotype came up a few times. This chain connects TRBV14 to TRBJ1-3; D not resolved. This CDR3 comprises 16 residues. Trimming stripped 0 bases from V and 1 base from J, with 10 bases between. CDR1 SGHDN and CDR2 FVKESK come from the germline V gene. DNA of the CDR3: TGTGCCAGCAGCCAAGAAGCGTTTTCGTCTGGAAACACCATATATTTT. Amino acid sequence: CASSQEAFSSGNTIYF.

The chain combines TRBV7-9 with TRBJ1-2; no reliable D call. Germline CDR1 reads SEHNR; CDR2 reads FQNEAQ (reference sequence). This CDR3 spans 14 amino acids. Between the trimmed V and J ends, which lost 5 bases and 7 bases, there was a span of 17 bases. The CDR3 DNA sequence: TGTGCCAGCAGCCCTATACTGGACTACTCTGGCTACACCTTC. Its translation: CASSPILDYSGYTF.

This clonotype has more than one count but fewer than ten. This chain links TRBV7-3 with TRBJ2-3, with no clear D. In germline, CDR1 is SGHTA, CDR2 FQGTGA. Trimming shortened V by 2 bases and J by 2 bases, and 8 bases separated the two germline ends. CDR3 length: 14 amino acids. CDR3 protein: CASSLAHYTDTQYF. The DNA for the CDR3 is TGTGCCAGCAGCTTAGCACATTACACAGATACGCAGTATTTT.

This clonotype was counted many times. The rearrangement links TRBV12-3 or TRBV12-4 to TRBJ2-7; the match to TRBD2 covers 8 bases. The V gene end was trimmed by 4 bases and the J gene end by 0 bases; junction bases not matched to a gene: 8. The CDR3 loop spans 16 amino acids. CDR3 amino acids: CASSSLTSVSSYEQYF. The CDR3 DNA reads as TGTGCCAGCAGTTCCCTGACTAGCGTCAGCTCCTACGAGCAGTACTTC.

This clonotype was seen ten or more times. The gene calls are TRBV4-3 and TRBJ2-1; 7 positions agree with TRBD2. There are 14 residues in the CDR3. J lost 7 bases, V lost 2 bases, and 5 bases had no gene match. Germline CDR1 LGHNA, CDR2 YSLEER. CDR3 sequence: CASSQLNGGNEQFF. CDR3 nucleotides: TGCGCCAGCAGCCAACTTAACGGGGGGAATGAGCAGTTCTTC.